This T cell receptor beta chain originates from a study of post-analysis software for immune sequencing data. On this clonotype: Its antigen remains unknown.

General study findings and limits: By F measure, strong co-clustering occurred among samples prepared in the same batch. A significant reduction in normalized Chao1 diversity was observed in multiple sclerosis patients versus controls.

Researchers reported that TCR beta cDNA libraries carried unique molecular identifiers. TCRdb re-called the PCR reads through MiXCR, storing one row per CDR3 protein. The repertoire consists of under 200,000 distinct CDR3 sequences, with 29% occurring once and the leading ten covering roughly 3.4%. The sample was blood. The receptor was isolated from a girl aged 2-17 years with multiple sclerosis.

This CDR3 reads CASSAGVAGELFF. DNA of the CDR3: TGTGCCAGCAGTGCAGGGGTTGCCGGGGAGCTGTTTTTT. The chain carries TRBV12-3 or TRBV12-4 and TRBJ2-2, with D possibly matching TRBD1 (6 bases). The CDR3 length is 13 residues. V was pared by 5 bases and J by 6 bases, with 10 bases between.